The clone carrying this T cell receptor (beta chain) appeared a few times. Its antigen is as yet unknown. This record comes from a study of T cell responses to AZD1222 COVID-19 vaccine. Overall study context: Analysis merged second doses at about 4 or about 12 weeks. General study findings and limits: Just a handful of AZD1222 recipients were seropositive at baseline. Repertoires in all cases were sampled only once the peak T cell response had passed. Spike regions recognized by vaccine-associated CD4 TCRs spanned the protein, led by 160-218 and 743-854.

Libraries were prepared by immunoSEQ multiplex PCR; TCRdb keeps only in-frame clonotypes and omits some of them. The data hold about 120,000 clones, with 65% to 90% observed a single time. CDR1 MDHEN and CDR2 SYDVKM come from the germline V gene. Losses at the gene ends were 10 bases for V and 2 bases for J; bases not matched to a gene: 7. The CDR3 loop spans 13 amino acids. The clonotype was recovered from an adult in good health. The specimen comprised peripheral blood, sampled on day 0 of AZD1222 vaccination. The chain carries TRBV28 and TRBJ2-7; 8 nucleotides match TRBD1. DNA of the CDR3: TGTGCCACCACAGGGGGGATTACCTACGAGCAGTACTTC. It is translated as CATTGGITYEQYF.